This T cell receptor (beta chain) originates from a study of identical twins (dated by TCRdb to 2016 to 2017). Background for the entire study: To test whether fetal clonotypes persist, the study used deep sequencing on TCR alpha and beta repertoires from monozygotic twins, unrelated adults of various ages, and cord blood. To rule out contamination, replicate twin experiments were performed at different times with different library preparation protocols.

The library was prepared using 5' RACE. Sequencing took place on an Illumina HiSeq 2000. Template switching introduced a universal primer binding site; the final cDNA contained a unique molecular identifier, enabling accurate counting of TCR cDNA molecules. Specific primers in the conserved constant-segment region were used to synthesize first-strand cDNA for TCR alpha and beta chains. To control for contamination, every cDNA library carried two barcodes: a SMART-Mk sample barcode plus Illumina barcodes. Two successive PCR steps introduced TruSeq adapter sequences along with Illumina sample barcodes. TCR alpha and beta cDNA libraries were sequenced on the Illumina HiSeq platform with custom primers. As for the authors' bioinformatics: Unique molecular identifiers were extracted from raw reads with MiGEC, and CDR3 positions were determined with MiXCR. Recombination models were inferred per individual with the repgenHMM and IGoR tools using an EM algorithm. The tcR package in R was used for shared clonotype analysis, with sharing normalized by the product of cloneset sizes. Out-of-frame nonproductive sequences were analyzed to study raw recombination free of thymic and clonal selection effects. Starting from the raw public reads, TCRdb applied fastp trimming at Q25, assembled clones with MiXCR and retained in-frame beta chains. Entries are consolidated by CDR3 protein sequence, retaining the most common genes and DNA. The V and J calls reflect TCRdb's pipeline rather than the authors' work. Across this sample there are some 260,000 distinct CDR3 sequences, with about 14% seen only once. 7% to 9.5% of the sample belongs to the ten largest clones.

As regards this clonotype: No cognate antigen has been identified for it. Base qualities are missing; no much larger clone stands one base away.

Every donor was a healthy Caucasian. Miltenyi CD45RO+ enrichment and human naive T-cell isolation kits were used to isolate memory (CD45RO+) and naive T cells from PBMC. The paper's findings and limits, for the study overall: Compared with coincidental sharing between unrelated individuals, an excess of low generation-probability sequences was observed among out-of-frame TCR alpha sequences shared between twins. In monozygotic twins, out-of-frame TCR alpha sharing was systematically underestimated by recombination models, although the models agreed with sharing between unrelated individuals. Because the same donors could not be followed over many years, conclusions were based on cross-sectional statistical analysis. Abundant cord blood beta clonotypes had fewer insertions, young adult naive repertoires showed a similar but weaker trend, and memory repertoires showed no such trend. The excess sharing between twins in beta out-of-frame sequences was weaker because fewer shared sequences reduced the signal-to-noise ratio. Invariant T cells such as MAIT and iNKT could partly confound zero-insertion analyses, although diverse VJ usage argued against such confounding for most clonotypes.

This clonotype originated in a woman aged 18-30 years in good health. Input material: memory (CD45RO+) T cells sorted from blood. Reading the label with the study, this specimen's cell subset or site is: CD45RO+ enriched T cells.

The nucleotide sequence reads TGCAGTGCTATATCTAGCGGGGGGTTGAACATTCAGTACTTC. This yields the protein CSAISSGGLNIQYF. Recombination joined TRBV20-1 with TRBJ2-4, with 11 junctional bases fitting TRBD2. The germline V gene (reference sequence) supplies CDR1 DFQATT and CDR2 SNEGSKA. The CDR3 covers 14 residues, taking in both the cysteine and the phenylalanine. Here the CDR3 DNA is all that survives: 42 bases in frame from base 1. Germline trimming: 4 bases from V, 7 bases from J; junction bases outside gene matches: 6.